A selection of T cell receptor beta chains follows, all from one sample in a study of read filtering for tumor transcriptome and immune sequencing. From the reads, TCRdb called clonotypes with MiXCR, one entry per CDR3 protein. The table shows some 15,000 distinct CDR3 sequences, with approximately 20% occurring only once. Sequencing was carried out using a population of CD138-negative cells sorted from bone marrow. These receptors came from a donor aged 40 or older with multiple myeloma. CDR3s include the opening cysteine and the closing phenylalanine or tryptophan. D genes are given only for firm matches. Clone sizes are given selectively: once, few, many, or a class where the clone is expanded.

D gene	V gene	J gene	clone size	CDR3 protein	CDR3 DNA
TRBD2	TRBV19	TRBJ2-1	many	CASSPGTSGRGSYNEQFF	TGTGCCAGTAGTCCCGGGACTAGCGGGAGAGGGTCCTACAATGAGCAGTTCTTC
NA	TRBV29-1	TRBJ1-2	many	CSVEKVDGYTF	TGCAGCGTTGAAAAAGTGGATGGCTACACCTTC
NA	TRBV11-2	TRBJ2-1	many	CASSFPGNEQFF	TGTGCCAGCAGCTTTCCGGGCAATGAGCAGTTCTTC
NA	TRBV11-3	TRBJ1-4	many	CASSPRTGTGLGKLFF	TGTGCCAGCAGCCCGAGAACCGGGACGGGGTTAGGAAAACTGTTTTTT
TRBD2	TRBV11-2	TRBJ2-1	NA	CATGGLAINEQFF	TGTGCCACTGGCGGACTAGCGATCAATGAGCAGTTCTTC
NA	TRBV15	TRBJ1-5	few	CATSGQGPFSNQPQHF	TGTGCCACCAGCGGGCAGGGTCCTTTTAGCAATCAGCCCCAGCATTTT
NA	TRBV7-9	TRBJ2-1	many	CASSLAINEQFF	TGTGCCAGCAGCTTAGCGATAAATGAGCAGTTCTTC
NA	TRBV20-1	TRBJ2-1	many	CSANTRSGAEQFF	TGCAGTGCTAACACCCGATCGGGAGCTGAGCAGTTCTTC
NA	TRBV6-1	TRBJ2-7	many	CASTKEGGAYEQYF	TGTGCCAGCACCAAAGAGGGGGGGGCCTACGAGCAGTACTTC
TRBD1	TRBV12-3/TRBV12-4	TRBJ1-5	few	CASSDRGQPQHF	TGTGCCAGTTCCGACAGGGGCCAGCCCCAGCATTTT
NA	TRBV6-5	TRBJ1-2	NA	CASSYWGNYGYTF	TGTGCCAGCAGTTATTGGGGGAACTATGGCTACACCTTC
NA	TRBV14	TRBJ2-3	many	CASSRDGLSTDTQYF	TGTGCCAGCAGCCGGGACGGCCTTAGCACAGATACGCAGTATTTT
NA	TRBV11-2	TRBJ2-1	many	CASSLVHTYNEQFF	TGTGCCAGCAGCTTAGTACACACCTACAATGAGCAGTTCTTC
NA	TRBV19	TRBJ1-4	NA	CASKDATTNEKLFF	TGTGCCAGTAAGGACGCTACAACTAATGAAAAACTGTTTTTT
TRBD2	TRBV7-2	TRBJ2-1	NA	CASSPRGGSWNKQFF	TGTGCCAGCAGCCCCCGGGGGGGCTCTTGGAATAAGCAGTTCTTC
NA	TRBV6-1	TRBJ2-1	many	CASSEERASNEQFF	TGTGCCAGCAGTGAAGAACGGGCGTCCAATGAGCAGTTCTTC
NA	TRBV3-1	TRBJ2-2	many	CASSQFNSNSGELFF	TGTGCCAGCAGCCAATTTAACAGCAATAGTGGGGAGCTGTTTTTT
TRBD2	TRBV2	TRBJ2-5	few	CAYTLAGNQETQYF	TGTGCCTACACACTAGCGGGGAACCAAGAGACCCAGTACTTC
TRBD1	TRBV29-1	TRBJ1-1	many	CSVEGGQLNTEAFF	TGCAGCGTTGAGGGGGGACAGCTAAACACTGAAGCTTTCTTT
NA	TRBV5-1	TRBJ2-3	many	CASSLGDTTDTQYF	TGCGCCAGCAGCTTAGGGGACACAACAGATACGCAGTATTTT
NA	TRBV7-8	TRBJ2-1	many	CASSSLYADNEQFF	TGTGCCAGCAGCTCTCTTTATGCTGACAATGAGCAGTTCTTC
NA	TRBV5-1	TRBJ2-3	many	CASSLEGTDTQYF	TGCGCCAGCAGCTTGGAGGGCACAGATACGCAGTATTTT
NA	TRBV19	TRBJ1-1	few	CASSVFVFAEAFF	TGTGCCAGTAGTGTTTTCGTGTTTGCTGAAGCTTTCTTT
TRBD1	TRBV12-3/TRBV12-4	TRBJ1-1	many	CASSSGTGVMNTEAFF	TGTGCCAGCAGTTCCGGGACAGGGGTCATGAACACTGAAGCTTTCTTT
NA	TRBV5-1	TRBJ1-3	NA	CASSGGSSGNTIYF	TGCGCCAGCAGCGGCGGTAGCTCTGGAAACACCATATATTTT
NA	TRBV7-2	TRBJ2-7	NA	CASSLNVYEQYF	TGTGCCAGCAGCCTAAATGTCTACGAGCAGTACTTC
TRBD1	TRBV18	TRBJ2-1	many	CASSPATGNPYNEQFF	TGTGCCAGCTCACCAGCGACAGGGAACCCCTACAATGAGCAGTTCTTC
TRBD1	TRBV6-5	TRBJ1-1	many	CASSTRQGAKNTEAFF	TGTGCCAGCAGTACCCGACAGGGAGCGAAGAACACTGAAGCTTTCTTT
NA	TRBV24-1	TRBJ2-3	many	CATSIGDTQYF	TGTGCCACCAGCATAGGGGATACGCAGTATTTT
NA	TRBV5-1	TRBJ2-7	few	CASSLGGSSYEQYF	TGCGCCAGCAGCTTGGGAGGCAGCTCCTACGAGCAGTACTTC
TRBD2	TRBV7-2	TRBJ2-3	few	CASSRSGRAEGTDTQYF	TGTGCCAGCAGCCGAAGCGGGAGGGCCGAGGGGACAGATACGCAGTATTTT
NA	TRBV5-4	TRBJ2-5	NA	CASSMGPREIQYF	TGTGCCAGCAGCATGGGCCCCCGGGAGATCCAGTACTTC
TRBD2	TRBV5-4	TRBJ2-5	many	CASSEGGEETQYF	TGTGCCAGCAGTGAGGGAGGGGAAGAGACCCAGTACTTC
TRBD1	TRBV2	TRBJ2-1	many	CASSIRTGAYNEQFF	TGTGCCAGCAGTATTCGGACAGGGGCCTACAATGAGCAGTTCTTC
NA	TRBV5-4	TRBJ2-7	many	CASSLGGDYEQYF	TGTGCCAGCAGCTTGGGGGGGGATTACGAGCAGTACTTC
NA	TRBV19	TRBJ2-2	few	CASSPQAGAGELFF	TGTGCCAGTAGTCCCCAGGCTGGGGCCGGGGAGCTGTTTTTT